The clone carrying this T cell receptor beta chain was seen ten or more times. What it binds is not known. One entry per CDR3 protein results from TCRdb running MiXCR on the RACE reads. Of approximately 260,000 distinct CDR3 sequences in the sample, over 7.5% were seen once. The data were taken from a study of human T cells and chemical hapten exposure. About the study: DPC at 2% was the sensitizing agent, placed on around 2 cm by around 2 cm of upper inner arm skin. The study enrolled mostly female patients with alopecia areata, totalis or universalis.

Time point given: pre-sensitization, week 0. Treatment denoted: therapeutic diphenylcyclopropenone sensitization with weekly scalp DPC. Study-wide points: Those TCRs sitting above 1 in 1000 frequency stayed the same with DPC sensitization.

There are 14 residues in the CDR3. V lost 1 base and J lost 4, with 13 bases in between. Germline CDR1 reads SQVTM; CDR2 reads ANQGSEA. Source: whole blood, taken in connection with sensitization to the hapten diphenylcyclopropenone (DPC). The chain combines TRBV29-1 with TRBJ1-1, with a possible D match to TRBD1 (6 bases). The sequence was collected from a man younger than 35 with alopecia areata. Some clones in this sample may be carry-over from other donors' samples. CDR3: CSVEVLQGSTEAFF. The DNA of the CDR3 is TGCAGCGTTGAAGTCTTACAGGGAAGCACTGAAGCTTTCTTT.